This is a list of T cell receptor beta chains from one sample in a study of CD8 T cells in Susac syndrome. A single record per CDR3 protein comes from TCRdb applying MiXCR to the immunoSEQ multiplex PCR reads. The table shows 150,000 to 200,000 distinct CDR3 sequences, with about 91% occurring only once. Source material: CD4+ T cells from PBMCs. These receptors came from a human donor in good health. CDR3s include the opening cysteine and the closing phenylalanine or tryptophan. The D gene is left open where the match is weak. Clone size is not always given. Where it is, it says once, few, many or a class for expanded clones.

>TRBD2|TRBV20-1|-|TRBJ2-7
TGCAGTGCCCCCGGGACTAGCGGGGGCGAGCAGTACTTC
CSAPGTSGGEQYF
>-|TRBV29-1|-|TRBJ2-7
TGCAGCGTTTCGAACTCCGGGACCCTTTACCACGAGCAGTACTTC
CSVSNSGTLYHEQYF
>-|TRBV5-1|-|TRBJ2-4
TGCGCCAGCAGCGGGACAGCCAAAAACATTCAGTACTTC
CASSGTAKNIQYF
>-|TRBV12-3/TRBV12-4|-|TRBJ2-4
TGTGCCAGCAGTGAACAACAGGGAGCCAAAAACATTCAGTACTTC
CASSEQQGAKNIQYF
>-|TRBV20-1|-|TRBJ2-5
TGCAGTCCCCTCGAGGAGACCCAGTACTTC
CSPLEETQYF
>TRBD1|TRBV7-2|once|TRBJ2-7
TGTGCCAGCAGCTTAAGGGTGACAGGGGGCTCCTACGAGCAGTACTTC
CASSLRVTGGSYEQYF
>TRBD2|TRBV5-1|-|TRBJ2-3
TGCGCCAGCAGCTTGAAGGCTCTAGCGGAGGTAGATACGCAGTATTTT
CASSLKALAEVDTQYF
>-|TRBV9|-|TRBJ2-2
TGTGCCAGCAGCGTAGGATGGGGCGGGTCTAACACCGGGGAGCTGTTTTTT
CASSVGWGGSNTGELFF
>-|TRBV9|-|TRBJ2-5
TGTGCCAGCAGCGTGGGGGCGGAACAAGAGACCCAGTACTTC
CASSVGAEQETQYF
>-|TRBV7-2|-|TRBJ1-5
TGTGCCAGCAGCTTAATGGCAGTTAGCAATCAGCCCCAGCATTTT
CASSLMAVSNQPQHF
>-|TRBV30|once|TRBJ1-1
TGTGCCTGTAAGGACCCGAGGGCTTTCTTT
CACKDPRAFF
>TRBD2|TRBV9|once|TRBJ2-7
TGTGCCAGCAGCGTCGAGCCCGGGAGGCTCTCCTCCGAGCAGTACTTC
CASSVEPGRLSSEQYF
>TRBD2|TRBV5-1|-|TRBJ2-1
TGCGCCAGCAGCTTGCCCCGGGGTAGCGGGATGAATGAGCAGTTCTTC
CASSLPRGSGMNEQFF
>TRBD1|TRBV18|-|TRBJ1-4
TGTGCCAGCTCAGGGCCGACAGGGACTAATGAAAAACTGTTTTTT
CASSGPTGTNEKLFF
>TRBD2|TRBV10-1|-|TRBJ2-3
TGCGCCAGCAGTGATCCGGGACTAGGCACAGATACGCAGTATTTT
CASSDPGLGTDTQYF
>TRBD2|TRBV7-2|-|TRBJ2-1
TGTGCCAGCGGCCAAAGATGGTTTAGCGGGGGGGATGAGCAGTTCTTC
CASGQRWFSGGDEQFF
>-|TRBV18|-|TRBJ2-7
TGTGCCAGCTCACCACCGGGAAGCCTCTCCTACGAGCAGTACTTC
CASSPPGSLSYEQYF
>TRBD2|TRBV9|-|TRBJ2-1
TGTGCCAGCAGCGTAGATCCAGCGGGGGGCTACAATGAGCAGTTCTTC
CASSVDPAGGYNEQFF
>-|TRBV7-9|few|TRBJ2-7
TGTGCCAGCTCACTTCGCTACGAGCAGTACTTC
CASSLRYEQYF
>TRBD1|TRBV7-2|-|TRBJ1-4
TGTGCCAGCAGCCTCCGGACAGGAATGAACGAAAAACTGTTTTTT
CASSLRTGMNEKLFF
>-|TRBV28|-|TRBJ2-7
TGTGCCAGCAGTTACGACATATACGAGCAGTACTTC
CASSYDIYEQYF
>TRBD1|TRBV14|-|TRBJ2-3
TGTGCCAGCAGCCAAGAAAGGACAGGGGAATTGTATTTT
CASSQERTGELYF
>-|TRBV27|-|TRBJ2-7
TGTGCCAGCAGTTTATCGGGTTACTCCTACGAGCAGTACTTC
CASSLSGYSYEQYF
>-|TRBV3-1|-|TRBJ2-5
TGTGCCAGCAGCAACAGCGCAGGCGGGAAAGAGACCCAGTACTTC
CASSNSAGGKETQYF
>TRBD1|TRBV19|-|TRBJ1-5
TGTGCCAGTAGTAGCCCCAGTGGTTGGGGACAGGGGGGTAATCAGCCCCAGCATTTT
CASSSPSGWGQGGNQPQHF
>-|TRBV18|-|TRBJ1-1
TGTGCCAGCTCACCGAGGGTCCGGGGGAACACTGAAGCTTTCTTT
CASSPRVRGNTEAFF
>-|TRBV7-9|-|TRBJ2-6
TGTGCCAGCAGACCGGGAGGGGCCAACGTCCTGACTTTC
CASRPGGANVLTF
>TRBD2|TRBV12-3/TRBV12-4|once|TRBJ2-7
TGTGCCAGCAGGCGGGGGTCTGGCTACGAGCAGTACTTC
CASRRGSGYEQYF
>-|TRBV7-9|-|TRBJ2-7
TGTGCCAGCAGCTTAGAACAGGGCCTCTCCCAGCAGTACTTC
CASSLEQGLSQQYF
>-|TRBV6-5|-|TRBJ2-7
TGTGCCAGCAGTTCCCAGACAGCTTACGAGCAGTACTTC
CASSSQTAYEQYF
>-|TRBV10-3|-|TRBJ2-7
TGTGCCATTTCCCTCCAAGGGTCGCTGGCCTACGAGCAGTACTTC
CAISLQGSLAYEQYF
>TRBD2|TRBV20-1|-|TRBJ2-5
TGCAGTGCTAGAGATCGGAAGCGGGGGGAGACCCAGTACTTC
CSARDRKRGETQYF
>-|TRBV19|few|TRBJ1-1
TGTGCCAGTAGTCAGGGAGGGGACACTGAAGCTTTCTTT
CASSQGGDTEAFF
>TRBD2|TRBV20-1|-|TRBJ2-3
TGCAGTGCTGCTGGGGGAGGGGATACGCAGTATTTT
CSAAGGGDTQYF
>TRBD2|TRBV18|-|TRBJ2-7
TGTGCCAGCTCAGGGACTAGCGGGATAGGCGAGCAGTACTTC
CASSGTSGIGEQYF
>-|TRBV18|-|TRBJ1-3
TGTGCCAGCTCACCACTGGCAGGGTCTCTTGGAAACACCATATATTTT
CASSPLAGSLGNTIYF
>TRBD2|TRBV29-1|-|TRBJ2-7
TGCAGCGTTGGCCTAGCGGATTACTACGAGCAGTACTTC
CSVGLADYYEQYF
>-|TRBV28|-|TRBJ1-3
TGTGCCAGCAAAGGCAGCAGCTCTGGAAACACCATATATTTT
CASKGSSSGNTIYF
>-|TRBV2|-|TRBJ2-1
TGTGCCAGCAGCCCCCGAGGGGGGGGGCAGCACAATGAGCAGTTCTTC
CASSPRGGGQHNEQFF
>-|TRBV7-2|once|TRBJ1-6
TGTGCCAGCAGCGCCCCCCGGGAGTATAATTCACCCCTCCACTTT
CASSAPREYNSPLHF
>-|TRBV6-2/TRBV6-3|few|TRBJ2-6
TGTGCCATCTCTGGGGCCAACGTCCTGACTTTC
CAISGANVLTF
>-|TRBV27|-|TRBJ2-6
TGTGCCAGCAGTTTACGAGGCGGGGCTGGGGCCAACGTCCTGACTTTC
CASSLRGGAGANVLTF
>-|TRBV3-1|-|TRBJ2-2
TGTGCCAGCAGCCGTAGCGTACTGAACACCGGGGAGCTGTTTTTT
CASSRSVLNTGELFF
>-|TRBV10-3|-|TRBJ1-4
TGTGCCATCAGTGAGTCGGGACAACGTAGGGAAAAACTGTTTTTT
CAISESGQRREKLFF
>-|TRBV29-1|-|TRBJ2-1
TGCAGCGTTGACGGGGGAGGCTCCTACAATGAGCAGTTCTTC
CSVDGGGSYNEQFF
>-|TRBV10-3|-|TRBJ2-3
TGTGCCATCAGTGCCATGACCTCCACAGATACGCAGTATTTT
CAISAMTSTDTQYF
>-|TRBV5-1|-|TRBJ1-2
TGCGCCAGCAGCCCCTTTGTCGGGGGTGACTATGGCTACACCTTC
CASSPFVGGDYGYTF
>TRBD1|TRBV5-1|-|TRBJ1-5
TGCGCCAGCAGCTTGGAGGGACAGTTCAATCAGCCCCAGCATTTT
CASSLEGQFNQPQHF
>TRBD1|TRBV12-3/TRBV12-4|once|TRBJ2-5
TGTGCCAGCAGCCTCACAGGGGAAGAGACCCAGTACTTC
CASSLTGEETQYF
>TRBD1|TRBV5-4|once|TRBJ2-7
TGTGCCAGCAGCTTGGGTTCGCCGGGACAGGGAGGTGGGTACGAGCAGTACTTC
CASSLGSPGQGGGYEQYF
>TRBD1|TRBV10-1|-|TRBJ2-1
TGCGCCAGCGGAGCCGGGACAGGGAGGAATGAGCAGTTCTTC
CASGAGTGRNEQFF
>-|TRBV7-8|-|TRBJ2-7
TGTGCCAGCAGCTTAGCGCGTAACAGGGCCTACGAGCAGTACTTC
CASSLARNRAYEQYF
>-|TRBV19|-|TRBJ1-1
TGTGCCAGTAGTATAGGGGGAGCGAACACTGAAGCTTTCTTT
CASSIGGANTEAFF
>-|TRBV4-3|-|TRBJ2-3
TGCGCCAGCAGCCAAGATCCGGCAGCCACAGATACGCAGTATTTT
CASSQDPAATDTQYF
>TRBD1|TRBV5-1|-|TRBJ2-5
TGCGCCAGCAGCCCAGGGACAGGGAGGGCGGAGACCCAGTACTTC
CASSPGTGRAETQYF
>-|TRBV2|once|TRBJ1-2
TGTGGAGGGGGGACGGACTTCTATGGCTACACCTTC
CGGGTDFYGYTF
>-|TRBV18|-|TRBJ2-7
TGTGCCAGCTCGTCGATCCCGGGGGACCAATCGACGTACTTC
CASSSIPGDQSTYF
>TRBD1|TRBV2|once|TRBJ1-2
TGTGCCAACGACAGGGACCGATCCTATGGCTACACCTTC
CANDRDRSYGYTF